The 18 T cell receptor beta chains reported below all come from one sample, sequenced in a study of siplizumab effects on memory and regulatory T cells. Some clones are missing from TCRdb's copy, which holds only in-frame ones; the method was immunoSEQ multiplex PCR. There are some 80,000 clones in the sample; about 95% occur only once, and under 20% lies in the top ten. The source material was CD8+ T cells sorted from blood. The receptors come from a human donor in good health.

This chain uses TRBV9 with TRBJ2-7; no firm D call. This CDR3 has 12 amino acids. Germline-derived CDR1 and CDR2 are SGDLS and YYNGEE. V was pared by 3 bases and J by 6 bases, with 10 bases between. The CDR3 sequence: CASSGPGPEQYF. CDR3 sequence (DNA): TGTGCCAGCAGCGGGCCCGGGCCCGAGCAGTACTTC. Based on the CDR3 plus reference TRBV9 and TRBJ2-7, the full variable domain is DSGVTQTPKHLITATGQRVTLRCSPRSGDLSVYWYQQSLDQGLQFLIQYYNGEERAKGNILERFSAQQFPDLHSELNLSSLELGDSALYFCASSGPGPEQYFGPGTRLTVT.

This clone is a singleton in its sample. The rearrangement joins TRBV21-1 to TRBJ1-1; the table assigns TRBD1, which was not confirmed against the DNA. TRBV21-1 is shown as a pseudogene. This CDR3 has 14 amino acids. CDR3 protein: CASTTTGGWTEAFF. CDR3 sequence (DNA): TGTGCCAGCACCACGACAGGGGGTTGGACTGAAGCTTTCTTT.

This clone was recorded only once. A read error may produce the germline difference seen at one junction end. The genes are TRBV7-7 and TRBJ2-7; either TRBD1 or TRBD2 may fit D (5 bases each). The CDR3 sequence is 13 residues long. Per germline, CDR1 SSHAT and CDR2 FNYEAQ (reference sequence). The CDR3 protein is CASSFGASYEQYF. For the CDR3, the DNA is TGTGCTAGCAGCTTCGGGGCGAGCTACGAGCAGTACTTC.

V is TRBV4-1 and J is TRBJ2-1; D is possibly TRBD1 (5 bases). CDR3 length equals 13 residues. CDR1 MGHRA and CDR2 YSYEKL come from the germline V gene. Trimming shortened V by 7 bases and J by 9 bases, and 16 bases separated the two germline ends. CDR3 in amino acids: CASTPRSGAEQFF. CDR3 sequence (DNA): TGCGCCAGCACCCCAAGATCTGGGGCTGAGCAGTTCTTC.

Regarding this clone: The junction shows a germline mismatch at one end, possibly a read error. The V and J genes are TRBV5-1 and TRBJ2-1, with 9 nucleotides matching TRBD1. CDR3 length equals 14 residues. Germline V gives CDR1 SGHRS, CDR2 YFSETQ. CDR3 loop: CASSFGTGLYEQFF. CDR3 bases: TGTGCCAGCAGCTTCGGGACAGGGTTGTATGAGCAGTTCTTC. The complete variable domain, with remaining parts taken from reference TRBV5-1 and TRBJ2-1, reads KAGVTQTPRYLIKTRGQQVTLSCSPISGHRSVSWYQQTPGQGLQFLFEYFSETQRNKGNFPGRFSGRQFSNSRSEMNVSTLELGDSALYLCASSFGTGLYEQFFGPGTRLTVL.

This clone was seen a handful of times. This chain uses TRBV2 with TRBJ2-7; 12 positions agree with TRBD1. CDR3 length equals 13 residues. Losses at the gene ends were 8 bases for V and 3 bases for J; bases not matched to a gene: 2. The germline CDR1 and CDR2 sequences are SNHLY and FYNNEI. The CDR3 reads CASGTGGFYEQYF. The CDR3 DNA follows: TGTGCCAGCGGGACAGGGGGCTTCTACGAGCAGTACTTC. Filled out from reference TRBV2 and TRBJ2-7, the complete variable domain reads EPEVTQTPSHQVTQMGQEVILRCVPISNHLYFYWYRQILGQKVEFLVSFYNNEISEKSEIFDDQFSVERPDGSNFTLKIRSTKLEDSAMYFCASGTGGFYEQYFGPGTRLTVT.

This chain links TRBV19 with TRBJ2-7; TRBD1 aligns across 8 bases. J gave up 0 bases and V 5 bases, and 6 bases lay outside the gene matches. The CDR3 has 15 residues. Germline CDR1 reads LNHDA; CDR2 reads SQIVND (reference sequence). The chain's CDR3 is CASSFATGVSYEQYF. CDR3 nucleotide sequence: TGTGCCAGTAGTTTCGCGACAGGGGTCTCCTACGAGCAGTACTTC.

CDR3 in amino acids: CASSSQSGRNADTQYF. The CDR3 DNA reads as TGTGCCAGCAGCTCCCAAAGCGGGCGTAATGCAGATACGCAGTATTTT. The V gene is TRBV7-9, the J gene TRBJ2-3; a possible D gene is TRBD2 (6 bases). V dropped 4 bases and J dropped 4 bases, with 18 bases sitting between them. This CDR3 has 16 amino acids. CDR1 and CDR2 from the germline V gene are SEHNR and FQNEAQ (reference sequence).

This rearrangement joins TRBV9 to TRBJ2-7; perhaps TRBD2 as D (6 bases). Germline CDR1 reads SGDLS; CDR2 reads YYNGEE. Trimming took 5 bases from V and 2 from J, leaving 17 bases between them. The CDR3 consists of 15 residues. CDR3 DNA sequence: TGTGCCAGCAGTGCCTCCGGGACTGAAACCTACGAGCAGTACTTC. It encodes CASSASGTETYEQYF.

V and J are TRBV6-6 and TRBJ2-7; 7 bases map to TRBD2. The CDR3 runs to 14 residues. Trimming removed 0 bases from V and 5 bases from J; junction bases left unmatched: 4. Germline CDR1 is MNHNY and CDR2 is SVGAGI (reference sequence). CDR3 in amino acids: CASSYSGGGNEQYF. The CDR3 DNA sequence: TGTGCCAGCAGTTACTCGGGGGGAGGGAACGAGCAGTACTTC.

The chain recombines TRBV4-1 with TRBJ2-1; weak D call: TRBD2 (5 bases). The CDR3 sequence is 15 residues long. V dropped 6 bases and J dropped 4 bases, with 16 bases sitting between them. Germline CDR1 and CDR2: MGHRA and YSYEKL. The CDR3: CASRSGAGEYNEQFF. The CDR3 DNA is TGCGCCAGCAGGAGCGGAGCAGGCGAATACAATGAGCAGTTCTTC.

This chain's CDR3 is CASGLLTAGTPDTGELFF. Here the CDR3 DNA reads TGTGCTAGTGGTTTGCTCACAGCGGGAACCCCGGACACCGGGGAGCTGTTTTTT. This chain joins TRBV12-5 and TRBJ2-2; 7 bases align to TRBD2. From germline, CDR1 is LGHNT and CDR2 FRNRAP. This CDR3 region has 18 residues. J lost 3 bases, V lost 2 bases, and 12 bases had no gene match.

V is TRBV7-6 and J is TRBJ2-3; D not certain. CDR1 is SGHVS, CDR2 FNYEAQ, per germline. V lost 4 bases and J lost 4, with 6 bases in between. The CDR3 is made up of 12 amino acids. CDR3 nucleotide sequence: TGTGCCAGCAGCTCAGGTGCAGATACGCAGTATTTT. It translates to CASSSGADTQYF. The variable domain in full, completed from reference TRBV7-6 and TRBJ2-3, reads GAGVSQSPRYKVTKRGQDVALRCDPISGHVSLYWYRQALGQGPEFLTYFNYEAQQDKSGLPNDRFSAERPEGSISTLTIQRTEQRDSAMYRCASSSGADTQYFGPGTRLTVL.

V gene TRBV27 combines with J gene TRBJ2-7, with D maybe TRBD2 (6 bases). Trimming pared 5 bases from V and 1 base from J, leaving 18 bases between. The CDR3 extends over 16 amino acids. Germline CDR1 and CDR2: MNHEY and SMNVEV (reference sequence). The CDR3: CASSPSQGGRSYEQYF. The DNA of the CDR3 is TGTGCCAGCAGTCCCAGCCAGGGAGGTAGGTCCTACGAGCAGTACTTC.

This sequence joins TRBV7-9 and TRBJ1-2; 7 bases map to TRBD1. The CDR3 spans 16 residues. Losses at the gene ends were 1 base for V and 4 bases for J; bases not matched to a gene: 9. Germline values: CDR1 SEHNR, CDR2 FQNEAQ (reference sequence). The CDR3 region has the DNA TGTGCCAGCAGCTTAGAAGGGGGACAGAATCCCTATGGCTACACCTTC. It is translated as CASSLEGGQNPYGYTF. Full variable domain (rest looked up from reference TRBV7-9 and TRBJ1-2): DTGVSQNPRHKITKRGQNVTFRCDPISEHNRLYWYRQTLGQGPEFLTYFQNEAQLEKSRLLSDRFSAERPKGSFSTLEIQRTEQGDSAMYLCASSLEGGQNPYGYTFGSGTRLTVV.

This rearrangement joins TRBV9 to TRBJ1-2; 7 nucleotides line up with TRBD1. Germline V gene data show CDR1 as SGDLS and CDR2 as YYNGEE. The junction had 21 bases not matched to a gene; V was cut back by 5 bases and J by 2 bases. There are 19 residues in the CDR3. The CDR3 loop reads CASRISSGGQGDLNYGYTF. In nucleotides, the CDR3 is TGTGCCAGCAGGATAAGTTCCGGCGGGCAGGGGGACCTCAACTATGGCTACACCTTC. Using reference TRBV9 and TRBJ1-2 for the parts outside the CDR3, the full variable domain is DSGVTQTPKHLITATGQRVTLRCSPRSGDLSVYWYQQSLDQGLQFLIQYYNGEERAKGNILERFSAQQFPDLHSELNLSSLELGDSALYFCASRISSGGQGDLNYGYTFGSGTRLTVV.

Regarding this clone: Other DNA sequences within the sample encode an identical CDR3. This chain joins TRBV19 and TRBJ2-7, with 9 bases that match TRBD2. This CDR3 comprises 14 residues. Trimming took 2 bases from V and 4 from J; bases not matched to a gene: 3. CDR1 is LNHDA, CDR2 SQIVND, per germline (reference sequence). The CDR3 coding sequence is TGTGCCAGTAGTATAACTAGCGGGTCATACGAGCAGTACTTC. Translated: CASSITSGSYEQYF.

This clone was recorded only once. V and J are TRBV19 and TRBJ2-7; 10 nucleotides match TRBD2. The V gene end was trimmed by 5 bases and the J gene end by 4 bases; junction bases not matched to a gene: 5. The germline V gene encodes CDR1 LNHDA and CDR2 SQIVND (reference sequence). The CDR3 is 14 residues long. CDR3 region: CASSPSGSAYEQYF. The CDR3 nucleotides read TGTGCCAGTAGTCCTAGCGGGAGTGCGTACGAGCAGTACTTC.